The rows below give T cell receptor beta chains drawn from one sample of a study of spatial heterogeneity in lung cancer. TCRdb reprocessed the 5' RACE reads via MiXCR and lists one record per CDR3 protein. The sample records 90,000 to 95,000 distinct CDR3 sequences, about 12% being singletons. The material sequenced was PBMCs, taken at surgery. The receptors were sampled from a male donor with early-stage non-small cell lung cancer. CDR3s include the opening cysteine and the closing phenylalanine or tryptophan. Fields, in order: D gene, V gene, clone size, J gene, CDR3 DNA, CDR3 protein. D genes are given only for firm matches. The size of a clone is reported for some rows only, either as once, few or many, or as a class for expanded clones.

>NA|TRBV20-1|many|TRBJ1-3
TGCAGTGCTAGAGATTACGGACCCAGCTCTGGAAACACCATATATTTT
CSARDYGPSSGNTIYF
>TRBD1|TRBV29-1|NA|TRBJ1-2
TGCAGCGTGCAAGTGGGACAGGGGAGGAATTCTAACTATGGCTACACCTTC
CSVQVGQGRNSNYGYTF
>TRBD1|TRBV4-3|few|TRBJ2-1
TGCGCCAGCAGCCAGGCCGGGACAGGGTGGGATGAGCAGTTCTTC
CASSQAGTGWDEQFF
>NA|TRBV28|few|TRBJ2-3
TGTGCCACCTTAAAACTAAGCCACACAGATACGCAGTATTTT
CATLKLSHTDTQYF
>NA|TRBV12-3/TRBV12-4|many|TRBJ2-3
TGTGCCAGCAGTTTTATCGGGTGGAGCACAGATACGCAGTATTTT
CASSFIGWSTDTQYF
>NA|TRBV28|few|TRBJ2-1
TGTGCCAGCAGTTCTACGGGACCTTACAATGAGCAGTTCTTC
CASSSTGPYNEQFF
>TRBD2|TRBV2|NA|TRBJ2-3
TGTGCCAGCAGTGAAATTAGCGGGGGATCTAGCACAGATACGCAGTATTTT
CASSEISGGSSTDTQYF
>TRBD1|TRBV28|few|TRBJ2-7
TGTGCCAGCAGTTTAGGGACAGTCTACGAGCAGTACTTC
CASSLGTVYEQYF
>NA|TRBV7-2|NA|TRBJ1-2
TGTGCCAGCAGCCCGTCAGCTAACTATGGCTACACCTTC
CASSPSANYGYTF
>NA|TRBV24-1|many|TRBJ2-1
TGTGCCACCAGTGATGCCAGGGGAAGCCGCTACAATGAGCAGTTCTTC
CATSDARGSRYNEQFF
>NA|TRBV4-3|many|TRBJ2-3
TGCGCCAGCAGCCAAGATAGGTGGGCTGGCACAGATACGCAGTATTTT
CASSQDRWAGTDTQYF
>NA|TRBV6-6|many|TRBJ2-5
TGTGCCAGCAGTGACGTCCGGGGCGCAGGAGAGACCCAGTACTTC
CASSDVRGAGETQYF
>NA|TRBV2|many|TRBJ2-3
TGTGCCAGCAGTGGGATAGCAGATACGCAGTATTTT
CASSGIADTQYF
>NA|TRBV3-1|few|TRBJ1-2
TGTGCCAGCAGCCAAGATGCAGGGGAGGTCTATGGCTACACCTTC
CASSQDAGEVYGYTF
>NA|TRBV20-1|many|TRBJ1-1
TGCAGTGCTAGAGATTGGACCCCAGACACTGAAGCTTTCTTT
CSARDWTPDTEAFF
>TRBD2|TRBV6-4|few|TRBJ2-3
TGTGCCAGCAGTGACGGTCCTAGCGGGGGGGCCGATACGCAGTATTTT
CASSDGPSGGADTQYF
>NA|TRBV28|many|TRBJ2-7
TGTGCCAGCAGTGTATTTGAGGGTAAGCAGTACTTC
CASSVFEGKQYF
>TRBD2|TRBV28|many|TRBJ2-1
TGTGCCAGCGGCCCTATAGCGGGGGGGCGCAATGAGCAGTTCTTC
CASGPIAGGRNEQFF
>NA|TRBV7-2|few|TRBJ2-1
TGTGCCAGCAGCTTACGGTGGAATGAGCAGTTCTTC
CASSLRWNEQFF
>NA|TRBV5-1|few|TRBJ1-5
TGCGCCAGCAGCTTGCTAGGGGGACGCAATCAGCCCCAGCATTTT
CASSLLGGRNQPQHF
>NA|TRBV24-1|many|TRBJ2-1
TGTGCCACCGCAAGCGCCGGAGGCAATGAGCAGTTCTTC
CATASAGGNEQFF
>NA|TRBV6-5|few|TRBJ1-1
TGTGCCAGCAGTTACGCCACGGGTTCGACTGAAGCTTTCTTT
CASSYATGSTEAFF
>NA|TRBV10-2|NA|TRBJ2-1
TGCGCCAGCAGTGAGCACCCCGGGTTGCCCTACAATGAGCAGTTCTTC
CASSEHPGLPYNEQFF
>NA|TRBV4-3|NA|TRBJ2-5
TGCGCCAGCAGCCAAGATCAAGGATCTCCGGAGACCCAGTACTTC
CASSQDQGSPETQYF
>NA|TRBV29-1|NA|TRBJ1-1
TGCAGCACTGCGCCGCTGGGAGGGATGAACACTGAAGCTTTCTTT
CSTAPLGGMNTEAFF
>TRBD1|TRBV20-1|NA|TRBJ1-2
TGCAGTGCTGCGGACAGGGGGCTGGATGGCTACACCTTC
CSAADRGLDGYTF
>TRBD1|TRBV28|few|TRBJ2-5
TGTGCCAGCAGTTCCCATTATTCAGGGGGAGAGACCCAGTACTTC
CASSSHYSGGETQYF
>NA|TRBV4-3|many|TRBJ2-3
TGCGCCAGCAGCCAAAGAAGCACAGATACGCAGTATTTT
CASSQRSTDTQYF
>TRBD1|TRBV28|many|TRBJ2-3
TGTGCCAGCACCGAGGTCAGGGGGCGCACAGATACGCAGTATTTT
CASTEVRGRTDTQYF
>NA|TRBV24-1|NA|TRBJ1-2
TGTGCCACCAGTGATTTGTCGTTATCCGGTGGCTACACCTTC
CATSDLSLSGGYTF
>TRBD2|TRBV5-1|many|TRBJ2-7
TGCGCCAGCAGCTTACTTAGCGGGAGCTACGAGCAGTACTTC
CASSLLSGSYEQYF
>NA|TRBV30|once|TRBJ1-1
TGTGCCTTGAGTGTACAGATCAACACTGAAGCTTTCTTT
CALSVQINTEAFF
>NA|TRBV6-5|NA|TRBJ2-5
TGTGCCAGCAGTTACGCGATCCAGTTTGCCCGACAAGAGACCCAGTACTTC
CASSYAIQFARQETQYF
>NA|TRBV29-1|NA|TRBJ2-7
TGCAGCGTGACTCCGGGACACCTCTTC
CSVTPGHLF
>TRBD2|TRBV5-1|few|TRBJ2-1
TGCGCCAGCAGCTTGGAAGGTAGCGGGGGCGATGAGCAGTTCTTC
CASSLEGSGGDEQFF
>TRBD2|TRBV11-2|few|TRBJ2-5
TGTGCCAGCAGCTTAGTCGGGAGACTAGCGGGGGGGCCGGAGGAGACCCAGTACTTC
CASSLVGRLAGGPEETQYF